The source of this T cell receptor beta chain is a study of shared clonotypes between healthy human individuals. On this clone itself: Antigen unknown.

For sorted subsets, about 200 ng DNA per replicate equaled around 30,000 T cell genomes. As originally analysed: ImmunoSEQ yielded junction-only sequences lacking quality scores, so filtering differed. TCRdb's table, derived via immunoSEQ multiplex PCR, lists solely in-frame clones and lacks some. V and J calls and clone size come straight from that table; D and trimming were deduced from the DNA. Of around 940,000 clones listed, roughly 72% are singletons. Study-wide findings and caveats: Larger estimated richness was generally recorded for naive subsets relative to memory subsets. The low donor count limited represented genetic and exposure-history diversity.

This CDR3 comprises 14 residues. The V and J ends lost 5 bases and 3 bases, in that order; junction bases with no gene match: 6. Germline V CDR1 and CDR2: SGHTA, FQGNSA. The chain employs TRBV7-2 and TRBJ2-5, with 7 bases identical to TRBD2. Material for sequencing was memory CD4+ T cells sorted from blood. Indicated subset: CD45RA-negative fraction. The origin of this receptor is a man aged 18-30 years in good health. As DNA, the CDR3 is TGTGCCAGCAGCGCCGGGCTAGCGGAAGAGACCCAGTACTTC. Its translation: CASSAGLAEETQYF.